This T cell receptor beta chain was recovered during a study of T cell responses to AZD1222 COVID-19 vaccine. Notes on the study in general: The sample set comprised mostly white British donors with more females, and clonal diversity was possibly underestimated. Mapped onto spike, vaccine-associated CD4 TCRs spanned it and were dominant at 160-218 and 743-854. Sampling captured repertoires only after the peak T cell response.

The table came from immunoSEQ multiplex PCR; TCRdb's copy has only in-frame clones and leaves some out. The sample carries 70,000 to 90,000 clones, about 82% recorded once. As concerns this clone: Antigen: not known.

The CDR3 is made up of 17 amino acids. Trimming stripped 0 bases from V and 1 base from J, with 15 bases between. Germline V CDR1 and CDR2: MGHRA, YSYEKL. The TCR comes from an adult in good health. The chain joins TRBV4-1 to TRBJ1-1; tentatively, D is TRBD1 (6 bases). The source material was peripheral blood, sampled on day 0 of AZD1222 vaccination. The CDR3 sequence: CASSQDGMGAPNTEAFF. As DNA, the CDR3 is TGCGCCAGCAGCCAAGATGGGATGGGGGCGCCGAACACTGAAGCTTTCTTT.